This T cell receptor (beta chain) appears in the sequencing data of a study of CD8 T cells in ankylosing spondylitis. General study findings and limits: Ankylosing spondylitis blood seemed to carry a telltale TCR beta motif made of about 8 highly homologous variants. Relatively scarce in peripheral blood, disease-linked clones were CD8+.

This clonotype was seen repeatedly, ten times or more. Its specificity is not known. CDR3 size: 16 residues. Germline V gives CDR1 SGDLS, CDR2 YYNGEE. The V segment lost 3 bases and the J segment 0 bases; nucleotides outside the gene matches: 4. Preparation of TCR beta libraries was done by quantitative 5'-RACE with molecular barcodes. TCRdb called the 5' RACE reads again in MiXCR, with one record for every CDR3 protein. Of 40,000 to 50,000 distinct CDR3 sequences in the sample, less than 3.5% were seen once. Sequencing was done on a sample of blood, either unsorted or a sorted T cell fraction (not recorded which). This chain joins TRBV9 and TRBJ2-2, with 8 bases matching TRBD1. This receptor was obtained from a male donor with ankylosing spondylitis or in good health (not recorded which). The CDR3 DNA follows: TGTGCCAGCAGCGCCAGGACAGGGTCGAACACCGGGGAGCTGTTTTTT. Amino acid sequence: CASSARTGSNTGELFF. Full variable domain (missing parts from reference TRBV9 and TRBJ2-2): DSGVTQTPKHLITATGQRVTLRCSPRSGDLSVYWYQQSLDQGLQFLIQYYNGEERAKGNILERFSAQQFPDLHSELNLSSLELGDSALYFCASSARTGSNTGELFFGEGSRLTVL.